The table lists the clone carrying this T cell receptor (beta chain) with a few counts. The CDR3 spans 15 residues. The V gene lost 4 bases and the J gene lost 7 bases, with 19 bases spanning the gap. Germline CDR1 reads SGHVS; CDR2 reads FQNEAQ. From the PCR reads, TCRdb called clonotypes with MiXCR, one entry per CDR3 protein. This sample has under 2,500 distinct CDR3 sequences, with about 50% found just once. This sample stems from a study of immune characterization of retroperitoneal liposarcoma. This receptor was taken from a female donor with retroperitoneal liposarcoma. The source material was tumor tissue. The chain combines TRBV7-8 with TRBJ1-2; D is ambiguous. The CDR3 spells CASSSDNPLSLGYTF. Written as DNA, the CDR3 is TGTGCCAGCAGCTCCGACAACCCCCTATCCCTTGGCTACACCTTC.